A selection of T cell receptor beta chains follows, all from one sample in a study of T cells after yellow fever vaccination. TCRdb reprocessed the 5' RACE reads with MiXCR, giving one entry per CDR3 protein. The sample shows 350,000 to 550,000 distinct CDR3 sequences, approximately 18% of them seen only once. The sequences come from PBMCs, collected before the yellow fever booster vaccination. These receptor sequences come from a man between 18 and 29 years old who received the YFV17D yellow fever vaccine. CDR3s include the opening cysteine and the closing phenylalanine or tryptophan. The order of the fields is V gene, D gene, clone size, J gene, CDR3 protein, CDR3 DNA. D genes are given only for firm matches. Clone size is given for some rows only: seen once, a few or many times, or a class if the clone is expanded.

V: TRBV30
D: NA
size: NA
J: TRBJ2-7
CDR3: CAWSVTRVLQYF
DNA: TGTGCCTGGAGTGTAACCAGGGTATTGCAGTACTTC

V: TRBV4-1
D: NA
size: few
J: TRBJ1-5
CDR3: CASSQDVRTDSNQPQHF
DNA: TGCGCCAGCAGCCAAGATGTTCGGACAGATAGCAATCAGCCCCAGCATTTT

V: TRBV7-2
D: NA
size: many
J: TRBJ2-1
CDR3: CASSLGQGVGNEQFF
DNA: TGTGCCAGCAGCTTAGGGCAGGGTGTGGGGAATGAGCAGTTCTTC

V: TRBV7-2
D: NA
size: few
J: TRBJ1-6
CDR3: CASSLGGQNNSPLHF
DNA: TGTGCCAGCAGCTTGGGAGGACAGAATAATTCACCCCTCCACTTT

V: TRBV5-1
D: TRBD1
size: NA
J: TRBJ1-1
CDR3: CASSFAGTGEAFF
DNA: TGCGCCAGCAGCTTTGCCGGGACAGGTGAAGCTTTCTTT

V: TRBV30
D: TRBD1
size: NA
J: TRBJ1-2
CDR3: CAGGGTANYGYTF
DNA: TGTGCCGGTGGAGGGACAGCCAACTATGGCTACACCTTC

V: TRBV7-2
D: NA
size: few
J: TRBJ1-6
CDR3: CASSPSGGSLHF
DNA: TGTGCCAGCAGCCCCAGCGGGGGGTCCCTCCACTTT

V: TRBV20-1
D: NA
size: NA
J: TRBJ2-3
CDR3: CSASARRRFSTDTQYF
DNA: TGCAGTGCTAGTGCCAGGAGACGCTTTAGCACAGATACGCAGTATTTT

V: TRBV20-1
D: TRBD1
size: many
J: TRBJ1-2
CDR3: CSAPQTGYYGYTF
DNA: TGCAGTGCTCCCCAGACAGGGTACTATGGCTACACCTTC

V: TRBV6-2/TRBV6-3
D: NA
size: few
J: TRBJ1-1
CDR3: CASSYSSRTAGGSTEAFF
DNA: TGTGCCAGCAGTTACTCGAGCAGGACAGCGGGAGGAAGCACTGAAGCTTTCTTT

V: TRBV6-5
D: NA
size: NA
J: TRBJ1-4
CDR3: CASSYSIQGATNEKLFF
DNA: TGTGCCAGCAGTTACTCTATCCAGGGAGCAACTAATGAAAAACTGTTTTTT

V: TRBV29-1
D: NA
size: few
J: TRBJ2-3
CDR3: CSVRTGKDTQYF
DNA: TGCAGCGTTCGAACCGGGAAAGATACGCAGTATTTT

V: TRBV9
D: NA
size: NA
J: TRBJ1-3
CDR3: CASSPPGPGNTIYF
DNA: TGTGCCAGCAGCCCTCCCGGGCCTGGAAACACCATATATTTT

V: TRBV21-1
D: NA
size: few
J: TRBJ1-6
CDR3: CAISPGERYPLHF
DNA: TGTGCCATTTCCCCGGGGGAGAGGTACCCCCTCCACTTT

V: TRBV5-6
D: NA
size: NA
J: TRBJ1-2
CDR3: CASSQRLGHYGYTF
DNA: TGTGCCAGCAGCCAGCGGCTCGGACACTATGGCTACACCTTC

V: TRBV25-1
D: NA
size: NA
J: TRBJ1-6
CDR3: CASCRDILSNSPLHF
DNA: TGTGCCAGCTGCCGGGACATTTTGTCTAATTCACCCCTCCACTTT

V: TRBV7-2
D: NA
size: many
J: TRBJ2-1
CDR3: CASSPPGTTHNEQFF
DNA: TGTGCCAGCAGCCCCCCGGGGACAACACACAATGAGCAGTTCTTC

V: TRBV4-1
D: TRBD2
size: NA
J: TRBJ2-3
CDR3: CASSQRLAGAITDTQYF
DNA: TGCGCCAGCAGCCAAAGACTAGCGGGGGCGATCACAGATACGCAGTATTTT

V: TRBV5-1
D: TRBD1
size: few
J: TRBJ2-5
CDR3: CASSLGDRAPETQYF
DNA: TGCGCCAGCAGCTTGGGGGACAGGGCACCCGAGACCCAGTACTTC

V: TRBV20-1
D: TRBD2
size: few
J: TRBJ2-1
CDR3: CSASGAAGGYTEQFF
DNA: TGCAGTGCTAGCGGGGCAGCGGGGGGGTATACTGAGCAGTTCTTC

V: TRBV20-1
D: NA
size: few
J: TRBJ1-5
CDR3: CSASRPEASNQPQHF
DNA: TGCAGTGCTTCCAGGCCCGAGGCAAGCAATCAGCCCCAGCATTTT

V: TRBV5-1
D: NA
size: few
J: TRBJ2-1
CDR3: CASSLGSRTYNEQFF
DNA: TGCGCCAGCAGCCTCGGGTCAAGAACCTACAATGAGCAGTTCTTC

V: TRBV7-3
D: TRBD2
size: NA
J: TRBJ2-3
CDR3: CASSHLTSGSTDTQYF
DNA: TGTGCCAGCAGCCATTTGACTAGCGGGAGCACAGATACGCAGTATTTT

V: TRBV7-9
D: NA
size: NA
J: TRBJ1-2
CDR3: CASSSITGWNYGYTF
DNA: TGTGCCAGCAGCTCAATTACCGGATGGAACTATGGCTACACCTTC

V: TRBV10-2
D: NA
size: few
J: TRBJ2-3
CDR3: CATKQVSTDTQYF
DNA: TGCGCCACCAAGCAGGTATCCACAGATACGCAGTATTTT

V: TRBV12-3/TRBV12-4
D: NA
size: NA
J: TRBJ2-1
CDR3: CASSRLDHEQFF
DNA: TGTGCCAGCAGCCGGCTAGACCACGAGCAGTTCTTC

V: TRBV20-1
D: TRBD2
size: NA
J: TRBJ2-5
CDR3: CSARIPAGGKEETQYF
DNA: TGCAGTGCTAGAATTCCAGCGGGGGGGAAGGAAGAGACCCAGTACTTC

V: TRBV12-3/TRBV12-4
D: NA
size: NA
J: TRBJ2-3
CDR3: CASGGPTDTQYF
DNA: TGTGCCAGCGGGGGTCCTACAGATACGCAGTATTTT

V: TRBV7-3
D: NA
size: few
J: TRBJ2-1
CDR3: CASSLYGNYNEQFF
DNA: TGTGCCAGCAGCTTATACGGGAACTACAATGAGCAGTTCTTC

V: TRBV12-3/TRBV12-4
D: NA
size: many
J: TRBJ1-2
CDR3: CASSLKGGYGYTF
DNA: TGTGCCAGCAGTTTGAAAGGGGGCTATGGCTACACCTTC

V: TRBV4-2
D: TRBD2
size: few
J: TRBJ2-1
CDR3: CASSQGGLAGPTYNEQFF
DNA: TGTGCCAGCAGCCAAGGGGGACTAGCGGGGCCTACCTACAATGAGCAGTTCTTC

V: TRBV7-2
D: NA
size: NA
J: TRBJ1-3
CDR3: CASSLGVRTEGSYF
DNA: TGTGCCAGCAGCTTAGGGGTCAGGACAGAAGGTTCCTATTTT

V: TRBV6-5
D: TRBD1
size: few
J: TRBJ1-2
CDR3: CASSLYRDRDGYTF
DNA: TGTGCCAGCAGTCTATACCGGGACAGGGATGGCTACACCTTC

V: TRBV5-6
D: NA
size: many
J: TRBJ1-1
CDR3: CASSLRARGTEAFF
DNA: TGTGCCAGCAGCTTAAGGGCCAGGGGAACTGAAGCTTTCTTT

V: TRBV5-1
D: TRBD1
size: NA
J: TRBJ2-7
CDR3: CASSLQTGADEQYF
DNA: TGCGCCAGCAGCTTGCAGACAGGGGCCGACGAGCAGTACTTC

V: TRBV20-1
D: NA
size: few
J: TRBJ2-5
CDR3: CSAPHGETQYF
DNA: TGCAGTGCTCCCCACGGGGAGACCCAGTACTTC

V: TRBV27
D: NA
size: few
J: TRBJ2-1
CDR3: CASSLGKGSGGNEQFF
DNA: TGTGCCAGCAGTTTGGGGAAAGGCAGTGGGGGCAATGAGCAGTTCTTC

V: TRBV9
D: NA
size: NA
J: TRBJ1-3
CDR3: CASSASHRTTIYF
DNA: TGTGCCAGCAGCGCTTCGCATCGCACCACCATATATTTT

V: TRBV29-1
D: NA
size: NA
J: TRBJ1-1
CDR3: CSVVQRAGTEAFF
DNA: TGCAGCGTGGTTCAGCGGGCTGGGACTGAAGCTTTCTTT

V: TRBV7-2
D: NA
size: many
J: TRBJ2-5
CDR3: CASSFPPQETQYF
DNA: TGTGCCAGCAGCTTTCCACCACAAGAGACCCAGTACTTC

V: TRBV7-2
D: NA
size: NA
J: TRBJ1-1
CDR3: CASSFDPARTEAFF
DNA: TGTGCCAGCAGCTTTGATCCGGCGAGGACTGAAGCTTTCTTT

V: TRBV3-1
D: NA
size: NA
J: TRBJ2-5
CDR3: CASSQDGSRETQYF
DNA: TGTGCCAGCAGCCAAGACGGCAGCCGGGAGACCCAGTACTTC

V: TRBV29-1
D: NA
size: few
J: TRBJ1-1
CDR3: CSVWHTEAFF
DNA: TGCAGCGTTTGGCACACTGAAGCTTTCTTT

V: TRBV7-2
D: TRBD1
size: NA
J: TRBJ1-2
CDR3: CASSLAGTGAHYGYTF
DNA: TGTGCCAGCAGCTTAGCGGGGACAGGGGCCCACTATGGCTACACCTTC

V: TRBV20-1
D: TRBD1
size: few
J: TRBJ1-1
CDR3: CSARGQGVSTEAFF
DNA: TGCAGTGCTAGGGGACAGGGGGTGAGCACTGAAGCTTTCTTT

V: TRBV4-1
D: TRBD1
size: many
J: TRBJ2-7
CDR3: CASSQGTGDYEQYF
DNA: TGCGCCAGCAGCCAGGGGACAGGGGATTACGAGCAGTACTTC

V: TRBV15
D: NA
size: once
J: TRBJ1-2
CDR3: CATSRDGNGYTF
DNA: TGTGCCACCAGCAGAGATGGGAATGGCTACACCTTC

V: TRBV5-5
D: TRBD1
size: NA
J: TRBJ2-5
CDR3: CASSSLDRLGWETQYF
DNA: TGTGCCAGCAGCTCCTTGGACAGGTTGGGTTGGGAGACCCAGTACTTC